The following is a T cell receptor (beta chain) sequence with its context. It lacks a known antigen. Qualities for individual bases were not recorded, and no much larger clone is one base off. The trial excluded patients who had a history of autoimmune disease or who were on systemic immunosuppression. Peripheral blood for TCR sequencing was collected from all dose cohorts at baseline, on cycle 4 day 1, and on cycle 7 day 1. Samples were obtained from an open-label, multicenter, first-in-human phase I dose-escalation trial of ivuxolimab. The trial enrolled adults with locally advanced or metastatic head and neck squamous cell, hepatocellular, melanoma or renal cell carcinoma. Before TCR sequencing, CD4+ T cells and CD8+ T cells were sorted from peripheral blood as separate populations. This sample was included in a study of OX40 agonist ivuxolimab in advanced cancers. Concerning the study at large: Ivuxolimab was an agonistic, fully human IgG2 monoclonal antibody directed against OX40 (CD134), a costimulatory receptor. Intravenous ivuxolimab was administered to patients every 2 weeks at six dose levels: 0.01, 0.1, 0.3, 1.5, 3 and 10 mg/kg. Of the roughly 52 dose-escalation patients, hepatocellular carcinoma was present in about 19, melanoma in approximately 15, renal cell carcinoma in 9 and head and neck cancer in 9. In the dose-escalation cohort, more than 80% of patients were male, and the mean age was 60 years with a range of roughly 20 to 79. Prior anti-PD-1, anti-PD-L1 or anti-CTLA-4 therapy was permitted, and checkpoint inhibitors had been received by around 40% of dose-escalation patients. Partial responses occurred in three dose-escalation patients, of whom one had hepatocellular carcinoma and two had cutaneous melanoma. Peripheral TCRbeta sequencing was intended to test whether TCR sequence diversity was altered and clonal T-cell expansion was caused by ivuxolimab. The paper describes the monotherapy dose-escalation part (N of about 47 patients) of the phase I trial of ivuxolimab. Broad study findings and their caveats: In partial responders in the 0.1-3.0 mg/kg groups, normalized peripheral clonal expansion was found to be among the lowest, especially among CD8+ T cells. Low levels of normalized T-cell clonal expansion were also seen in some patients who did not respond. At doses from 0.1 to 3.0 mg/kg, clonal expansion was seen in both CD4+ and CD8+ blood T cells between baseline and week 6. Which antigens the clonally expanded peripheral T cells were specific for was not determined. On average, CD8+ T cells showed more expanded clones than CD4+ T cells after ivuxolimab.

Genomic DNA was isolated from the sorted cells so that the TCRbeta CDR3 region could be sequenced. TCRbeta CDR3 regions were sequenced using the immunoSEQ Assay. TCRdb obtained this table from immuneACCESS and retained in-frame rearrangements with V and J assigned. These tables miss some clones; where compared with another copy, unresolved V genes account for less than half of the shortfall, and the remainder is unexplained. For this sample the table gives approximately 60,000 clones, of which around nine tenths were detected only once. Together, the top ten hold more than 6.5% of the sample. V loses 5 bases of germline sequence and J loses 15 bases, and the interval between the two ends is 23 bases. The germline V gene gives CDR1 as SGHVS and CDR2 as FQNEAQ. The CDR3 holds 14 amino acids from the cysteine to the phenylalanine. Kept here is only the CDR3 DNA, which spans 42 bases and is read in frame from base 1.

The V gene is TRBV7-8 and the J gene is TRBJ2-1; no confident D gene assignment can be made. The sample here was CD4+ or CD8+ T cells sorted from blood, taken in a trial of the OX40 agonist ivuxolimab. The sequence was obtained from an adult with an advanced solid tumor such as melanoma, head and neck, liver or kidney cancer. The CDR3 sequence is CASSSRLPGPNRFF. The sequenced DNA is TGTGCCAGCAGCAGCCGTCTCCCCGGGCCGAACCGGTTCTTC.